These 5 T cell receptor beta chains share one sample of origin, sequenced in a study of T cells in Graves' hyperthyroidism and ophthalmopathy. TCR beta CDR3 regions were amplified from RNA. An initial round of RT-PCR targeting the TCR CDR3 relied on the HTBI primer set. TCRdb reprocessed the multiplex PCR reads with MiXCR, giving one entry per CDR3 protein. The sample includes 340,000 or so distinct CDR3 sequences, about 20% of them seen just once. The sequenced sample consisted of blood. These receptors originate from a woman between 50 and 59 years old with Graves' hyperthyroidism.

This clonotype was seen ten or more times. The rearrangement uses TRBV2 and TRBJ2-1, with TRBD1 identical over 8 bases. The trim removed 4 bases at V and 15 bases at J, leaving 8 bases unmatched. Germline CDR1 SNHLY, CDR2 FYNNEI. The CDR3 totals 12 residues. The DNA of the CDR3 is TGTGCCAGCAGTGGGACCCGGGACAGGATGTTCTTC. It specifies CASSGTRDRMFF. Looking up the rest from reference TRBV2 and TRBJ2-1 gives the full variable domain: EPEVTQTPSHQVTQMGQEVILRCVPISNHLYFYWYRQILGQKVEFLVSFYNNEISEKSEIFDDQFSVERPDGSNFTLKIRSTKLEDSAMYFCASSGTRDRMFFGPGTRLTVL.

The chain is built from TRBV7-9 and TRBJ1-2; D uncertain. The CDR3 runs to 12 residues. Trimming cost V 2 bases and J 9 bases, with 10 bases left between them. The germline V gene has CDR1 SEHNR and CDR2 FQNEAQ (reference sequence). The CDR3 bases are TGTGCCAGCAGCTTAACGGGAGGGAGCTACACCTTC. It is translated as CASSLTGGSYTF.

This clonotype was seen at least ten times. CDR3 residues: CASSRGAAGANVLTF. In DNA, the CDR3 is TGTGCCAGCAGCCGGGGAGCTGCCGGGGCCAACGTCCTGACTTTC. This chain uses TRBV11-2 with TRBJ2-6, with a tentative D call TRBD2 (5 bases). Trimming pared 5 bases from V and 4 bases from J, leaving 12 bases between. Germline CDR1 SGHAT, CDR2 FQNNGV. The CDR3 covers 15 residues.

This clonotype came up many times. The chain links TRBV7-2 to TRBJ2-1; D is perhaps TRBD2 (6 bases). The CDR3 length is 15 residues. Trimming pared 4 bases from V and 3 bases from J, leaving 13 bases between. CDR1 and CDR2 (germline): SGHTA, FQGNSA. CDR3 sequence (DNA): TGTGCCAGCAGCTCCCCGGCGCGGGACTACAATGAGCAGTTCTTC. It is translated as CASSSPARDYNEQFF.

This chain uses TRBV5-1 with TRBJ2-5, with TRBD1 as a possible D gene (6 bases). The germline CDR1 and CDR2 sequences are SGHRS and YFSETQ. V lost 9 bases to trimming and J lost 5 bases, with 20 bases between them. The CDR3 spans 14 residues. The CDR3 DNA is TGCGCCACAGCAGAAGCAGGGGCACGGGAGACCCAGTACTTC. This gives the protein CATAEAGARETQYF.